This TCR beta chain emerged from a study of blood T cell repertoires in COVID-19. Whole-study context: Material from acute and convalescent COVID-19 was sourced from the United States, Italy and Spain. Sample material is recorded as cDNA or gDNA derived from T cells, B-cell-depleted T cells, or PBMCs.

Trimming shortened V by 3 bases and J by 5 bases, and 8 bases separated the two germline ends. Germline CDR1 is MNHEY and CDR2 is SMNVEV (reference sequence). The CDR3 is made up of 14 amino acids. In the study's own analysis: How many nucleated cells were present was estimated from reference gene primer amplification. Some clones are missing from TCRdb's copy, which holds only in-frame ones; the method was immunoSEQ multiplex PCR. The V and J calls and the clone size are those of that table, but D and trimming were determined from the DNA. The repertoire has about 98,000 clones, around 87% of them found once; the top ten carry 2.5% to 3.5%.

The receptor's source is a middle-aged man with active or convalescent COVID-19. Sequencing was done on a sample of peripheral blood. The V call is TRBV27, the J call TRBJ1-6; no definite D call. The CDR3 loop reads CASSLNYHNSPLHF. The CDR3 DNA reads TGTGCCAGCAGTTTGAACTATCATAATTCACCCCTCCACTTT.